This T cell receptor (beta chain) was retrieved from a study of T cell responses to AZD1222 COVID-19 vaccine. Study results and caveats: Repertoires were obtained solely post-peak T cell response. Reports indicate that nearly half of spike-specific TCRs are directed at unmutated variant regions.

CDR1 is SGHNT, CDR2 YYREEE, per germline (reference sequence). CDR3 length equals 13 residues. V lost 2 bases to trimming and J lost 7 bases, with 7 bases between them. Produced via immunoSEQ multiplex PCR; TCRdb's table is partial and in-frame only. Of 100,000 to 150,000 clones listed, approximately 88% are singletons. Note on this clone: Its antigen is undetermined.

Sequenced here: peripheral blood, sampled on day 0 of AZD1222 vaccination. The chain has TRBV5-4 and TRBJ1-6, with D perhaps TRBD1 (6 bases). This receptor was identified in an adult in good health. CDR3 residues: CASSLDRNSPLHF. DNA for the CDR3: TGTGCCAGCAGCTTAGACAGGAATTCACCCCTCCACTTT.